This TCR beta chain was obtained from a study of T-cell memory formation after mild COVID-19. Barcoded TCR alpha and TCR beta cDNA libraries with UMIs came from 5'RACE using constant-segment primers. MiXCR, applied by TCRdb to the 5' RACE reads, yields one record per CDR3 protein. The sample lists about 360,000 distinct CDR3 sequences; over 10% were seen once. This CDR3 is built from 13 residues. The germline gives CDR1 SNHLY, CDR2 FYNNEI. Trimming left V 6 bases short and J 0 bases short, with 9 bases between. The chain employs TRBV2 and TRBJ2-7; D uncertain. The material sequenced was PBMCs or a T cell subset sorted from them (not recorded which). The origin of this receptor is a man aged 18 to 29 who had mild COVID-19 (a few samples of this study predate the infection). Cell type and time point are not known. The CDR3 nucleotides read TGTGCCAGCAGCCCCTTCAGCTCCTACGAGCAGTACGTC. This translates into CASSPFSSYEQYV.